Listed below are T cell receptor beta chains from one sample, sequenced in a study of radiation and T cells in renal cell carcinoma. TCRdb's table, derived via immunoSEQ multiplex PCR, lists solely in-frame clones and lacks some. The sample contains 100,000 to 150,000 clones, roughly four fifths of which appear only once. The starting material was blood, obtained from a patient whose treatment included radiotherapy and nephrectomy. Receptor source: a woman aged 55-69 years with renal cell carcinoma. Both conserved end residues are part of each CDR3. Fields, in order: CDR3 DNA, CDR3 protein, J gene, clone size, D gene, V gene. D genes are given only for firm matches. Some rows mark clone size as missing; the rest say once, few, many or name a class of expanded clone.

cdr3_nt: TGTGCCAGCAGCGTAGCTCCGGGGCCAGGAAACACCATATATTTT
cdr3_aa: CASSVAPGPGNTIYF
j_call: TRBJ1-3
clone_size: NA
d_call: NA
v_call: TRBV9

cdr3_nt: TGCGCCAGCAGCTTGCATGGGACGAATGGCTACACCTTC
cdr3_aa: CASSLHGTNGYTF
j_call: TRBJ1-2
clone_size: NA
d_call: NA
v_call: TRBV5-1

cdr3_nt: TGTGCCAGCAGCCGAGACAGGGGAGAGACCCAGTACTTC
cdr3_aa: CASSRDRGETQYF
j_call: TRBJ2-5
clone_size: NA
d_call: TRBD1
v_call: TRBV7-2

cdr3_nt: TGTGCCAGCAGCAGAACGGGGGGACCTTACAATGAGCAGTTCTTC
cdr3_aa: CASSRTGGPYNEQFF
j_call: TRBJ2-1
clone_size: NA
d_call: TRBD2
v_call: TRBV9

cdr3_nt: TGTGCCACCAGCAGAGATGCCTCCGAGACCCAGTACTTC
cdr3_aa: CATSRDASETQYF
j_call: TRBJ2-5
clone_size: NA
d_call: NA
v_call: TRBV15

cdr3_nt: TGTGCCAGCAATCTAGGACAGAATCAGCCCCAGCATTTT
cdr3_aa: CASNLGQNQPQHF
j_call: TRBJ1-5
clone_size: few
d_call: NA
v_call: TRBV6-6

cdr3_nt: TGTGCCAGCAGTGAGGGGAACACCGGGGAGCTGTTTTTT
cdr3_aa: CASSEGNTGELFF
j_call: TRBJ2-2
clone_size: NA
d_call: NA
v_call: TRBV19

cdr3_nt: TGCAGCGTTGATCAGCCTGGGGCCAACGTCCTGACTTTC
cdr3_aa: CSVDQPGANVLTF
j_call: TRBJ2-6
clone_size: NA
d_call: NA
v_call: TRBV29-1

cdr3_nt: TGTGCCAGCAGCTGGGGAGCACGGGAACTGTTTTTT
cdr3_aa: CASSWGARELFF
j_call: TRBJ1-4
clone_size: NA
d_call: NA
v_call: TRBV5-6

cdr3_nt: TGTGCCAGCGGGGGCGGTGCCGACAACTGGAAGAACACTGAAGCTTTCTTT
cdr3_aa: CASGGGADNWKNTEAFF
j_call: TRBJ1-1
clone_size: NA
d_call: NA
v_call: TRBV2

cdr3_nt: TGCAGCGTTGATATAGGGTCGGTCTCTGGAAACACCATATATTTT
cdr3_aa: CSVDIGSVSGNTIYF
j_call: TRBJ1-3
clone_size: once
d_call: NA
v_call: TRBV29-1

cdr3_nt: TGTGCCAGCTCCCCGGAGGGGGAGGGGGCGGGCGAGCAGTACTTC
cdr3_aa: CASSPEGEGAGEQYF
j_call: TRBJ2-7
clone_size: NA
d_call: NA
v_call: TRBV18

cdr3_nt: TGTGCCAGCAGTAGCAGGGGCGGGAGTCTGAATGAGCAGTTCTTC
cdr3_aa: CASSSRGGSLNEQFF
j_call: TRBJ2-1
clone_size: NA
d_call: NA
v_call: TRBV6-6

cdr3_nt: TGTGCCAGCAGCTTAGTACCCCAAGAGACCCAGTACTTC
cdr3_aa: CASSLVPQETQYF
j_call: TRBJ2-5
clone_size: NA
d_call: NA
v_call: TRBV7-9

cdr3_nt: TGTGCCAGCAGCTTAGCCGGGGACGGGCGAGAGACCCAGTACTTC
cdr3_aa: CASSLAGDGRETQYF
j_call: TRBJ2-5
clone_size: few
d_call: NA
v_call: TRBV7-2

cdr3_nt: TGTGCCAGCAGCTTATTTATTGGACAGAGCTCCTACGAGCAGTACTTC
cdr3_aa: CASSLFIGQSSYEQYF
j_call: TRBJ2-7
clone_size: few
d_call: NA
v_call: TRBV7-9

cdr3_nt: TGTGCCAGCAGTTTGCTAGCGGGGGGTATGACAGATACGCAGTATTTT
cdr3_aa: CASSLLAGGMTDTQYF
j_call: TRBJ2-3
clone_size: NA
d_call: TRBD2
v_call: TRBV2

cdr3_nt: TGTGCCAGCAGCTTAGAAAGTAGCAGGTTAGCGCTTGGCGCTTTCTTT
cdr3_aa: CASSLESSRLALGAFF
j_call: TRBJ1-1
clone_size: NA
d_call: NA
v_call: TRBV7-2

cdr3_nt: TGTGCCAGCAGCCCGCAAGAGTACTTC
cdr3_aa: CASSPQEYF
j_call: TRBJ2-5
clone_size: NA
d_call: NA
v_call: TRBV7-9

cdr3_nt: TGTGCCAGCAGCGTCGCCGGGACCGCCGGGCCCGAAGCTTTCTTT
cdr3_aa: CASSVAGTAGPEAFF
j_call: TRBJ1-1
clone_size: NA
d_call: NA
v_call: TRBV5-6

cdr3_nt: TGCGCCAGCAGGCGGGGGGCATCGGCTAATGAAAAACTGTTTTTT
cdr3_aa: CASRRGASANEKLFF
j_call: TRBJ1-4
clone_size: NA
d_call: NA
v_call: TRBV10-2